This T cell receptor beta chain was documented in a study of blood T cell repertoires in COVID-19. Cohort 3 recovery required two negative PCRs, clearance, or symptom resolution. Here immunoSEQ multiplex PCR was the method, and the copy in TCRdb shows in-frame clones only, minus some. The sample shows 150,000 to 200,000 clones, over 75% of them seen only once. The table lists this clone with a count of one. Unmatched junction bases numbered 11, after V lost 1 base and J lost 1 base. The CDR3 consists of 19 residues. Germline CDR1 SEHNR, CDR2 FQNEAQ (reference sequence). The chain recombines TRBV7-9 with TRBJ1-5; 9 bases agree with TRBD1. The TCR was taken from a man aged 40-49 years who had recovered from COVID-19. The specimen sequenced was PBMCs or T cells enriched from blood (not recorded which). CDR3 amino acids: CASSLVFGTGRESNQPQHF. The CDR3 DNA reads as TGTGCCAGCAGCTTAGTATTTGGGACAGGGAGGGAGAGCAATCAGCCCCAGCATTTT. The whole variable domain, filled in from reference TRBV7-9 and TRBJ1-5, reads DTGVSQNPRHKITKRGQNVTFRCDPISEHNRLYWYRQTLGQGPEFLTYFQNEAQLEKSRLLSDRFSAERPKGSFSTLEIQRTEQGDSAMYLCASSLVFGTGRESNQPQHFGDGTRLSIL.